The 30 T cell receptor beta chains reported below all come from one sample, sequenced in a study of T cell repertoires in cytomegalovirus infection. TCRdb re-derived calls from the reads in MiXCR, one entry per CDR3 protein. This sample has under 300,000 distinct CDR3 sequences, with over 9% found just once. The specimen was PBMCs. The receptors come from a human donor in good health (CMV status not recorded). Some clones in this sample may be carry-over from other donors' samples.

The table lists this clonotype with many counts. The rearrangement links TRBV28 to TRBJ1-4; possibly TRBD1 for D (6 bases). The CDR3 totals 13 residues. Deletions cut 7 bases from V and 6 bases from J, with 12 bases between. Per the germline V gene, CDR1 is MDHEN and CDR2 is SYDVKM. CDR3: CASTGERYEKLFF. The DNA of the CDR3 is TGTGCCAGCACAGGGGAGCGATATGAAAAACTGTTTTTT. The full variable domain, completed using reference TRBV28 and TRBJ1-4, is DVKVTQSSRYLVKRTGEKVFLECVQDMDHENMFWYRQDPGLGLRLIYFSYDVKMKEKGDIPEGYSVSREKKERFSLILESASTNQTSMYLCASTGERYEKLFFGSGTQLSVL.

This clonotype was seen more than once but under ten times. The V call is TRBV2, the J call TRBJ2-3, with 9 bases matching TRBD2. CDR3 size: 16 residues. CDR1 SNHLY and CDR2 FYNNEI come from the germline V gene. V was clipped by 7 bases and J by 0 bases; unmatched bases: 8. The chain's CDR3 is CASILAGNPSTDTQYF. DNA of the CDR3: TGTGCCAGCATTCTAGCGGGGAACCCTAGCACAGATACGCAGTATTTT.

This clonotype was recorded once. The chain couples TRBV7-9 to TRBJ2-7; D ambiguous. Trimming removed 8 bases at V and 0 bases at J, with 11 bases between. The CDR3 totals 13 residues. Germline CDR1 and CDR2: SEHNR and FQNEAQ (reference sequence). The CDR3 here is CASRHRFSYEQYF. The CDR3, as DNA: TGTGCCAGCCGACACCGATTCTCCTACGAGCAGTACTTC.

This clonotype came up many times. The chain links TRBV7-2 to TRBJ2-1; 11 bases are a match to TRBD2. Per the germline V gene, CDR1 is SGHTA and CDR2 is FQGNSA. The CDR3 has 16 amino acids. V shed 5 bases and J 6 bases; nucleotides not matched to a gene: 9. Here the CDR3 reads CASSTSLAGGSNEQFF. In DNA form, the CDR3 reads TGTGCCAGCAGCACCTCCCTAGCGGGGGGCTCCAATGAGCAGTTCTTC.

In its sample, this clonotype was seen many times. The CDR3 is CASSPREVDEQFF. The DNA of the CDR3 is TGTGCCAGCAGCCCCAGGGAAGTCGATGAGCAGTTCTTC. The V call is TRBV27, the J call TRBJ2-1, with D perhaps TRBD1 (5 bases). V lost 6 bases to trimming and J lost 8 bases, with 14 bases between them. The length of the CDR3 is 13 residues. Germline V gene sequence: CDR1 MNHEY, CDR2 SMNVEV (reference sequence).

This chain connects TRBV4-2 to TRBJ2-1; D is ambiguous. The CDR3 has 16 residues. The V gene's germline CDR1 is LGHNA and CDR2 YNFKEQ. Trimming cost V 3 bases and J 0 bases, with 12 bases left between them. The CDR3 DNA follows: TGTGCCAGCAGCCAGGCGTCGGAGAGCTCCTACAATGAGCAGTTCTTC. Amino acids: CASSQASESSYNEQFF.

This chain connects TRBV6-6 to TRBJ2-3; weak D call: TRBD2 (5 bases). The germline CDR1 and CDR2 sequences are MNHNY and SVGAGI (reference sequence). With 6 bases removed from V and 0 bases from J, the gap between germline ends came to 10 bases. The CDR3 is made up of 14 amino acids. The DNA for the CDR3 is TGTGCCAGCAGCTCGCGGGCTAGCACAGATACGCAGTATTTT. Amino acid sequence: CASSSRASTDTQYF.

The genes are TRBV5-4 and TRBJ2-5; D not certain. V lost 1 base and J 1 base, leaving 8 bases between the germline ends. The CDR3 contains 14 residues. Per germline, CDR1 SGHNT and CDR2 YYREEE (reference sequence). The CDR3 DNA sequence: TGTGCCAGCAGCTTGAGGCGGACCCAAGAGACCCAGTACTTC. This encodes CASSLRRTQETQYF.

This clonotype was seen a few times. The chain couples TRBV7-3 to TRBJ2-3; the D is unclear. Trimming took 7 bases from V and 8 from J, leaving 25 bases between them. There are 16 residues in the CDR3. Germline CDR1 and CDR2: SGHTA and FQGTGA. DNA for the CDR3: TGTGCCAGCACCCCTGACGATCGAGCAAGATTGGGTACGCAGTATTTT. The encoded protein is CASTPDDRARLGTQYF.

The chain carries TRBV9 and TRBJ2-3; TRBD2 matches 8 bases. The CDR3 loop spans 16 amino acids. CDR1 is SGDLS and CDR2 is YYNGEE in the germline V gene. With 0 bases clipped from V and 5 bases from J, the junction kept 8 bases outside the gene matches. CDR3: CASSVAAGGRIDTQYF. In nucleotides, the CDR3 is TGTGCCAGCAGCGTAGCTGCGGGGGGCCGGATAGATACGCAGTATTTT.

The chain recombines TRBV14 with TRBJ1-2; weak D call: TRBD1 (6 bases). The CDR3 has 13 amino acids. The V end lost 6 bases, the J end lost 4 bases, and 12 bases lay between the germline ends. In germline, CDR1 is SGHDN, CDR2 FVKESK. CDR3 DNA sequence: TGTGCCAGCAGTCCAGGGGTATTCTATGGCTACACCTTC. Its translation is CASSPGVFYGYTF. Full variable domain (rest looked up from reference TRBV14 and TRBJ1-2): EAGVTQFPSHSVIEKGQTVTLRCDPISGHDNLYWYRRVMGKEIKFLLHFVKESKQDESGMPNNRFLAERTGGTYSTLKVQPAELEDSGVYFCASSPGVFYGYTFGSGTRLTVV.

This clonotype was observed at least ten times. The chain couples TRBV7-2 to TRBJ1-2; no reliable D call. Germline V lookup: CDR1 SGHTA, CDR2 FQGNSA. The CDR3 totals 15 residues. Deletions cut 2 bases from V and 2 bases from J, with 12 bases between. The CDR3 DNA sequence: TGTGCCAGCAGCTTAAATCGGGGATCAAACTATGGCTACACCTTC. Protein: CASSLNRGSNYGYTF.

This clonotype occurred many times. This sequence joins TRBV2 and TRBJ2-1, with 7 positions matching TRBD2. Germline V gene sequence: CDR1 SNHLY, CDR2 FYNNEI. CDR3 length equals 12 residues. The trim removed 5 bases at V and 15 bases at J, leaving 10 bases unmatched. The CDR3 nucleotides are TGTGCCAGCAGTTCGACTAGCCGTTCGGGGTTCTTC. Amino acid sequence: CASSSTSRSGFF.

This clonotype was observed many times. The chain links TRBV12-5 to TRBJ1-1; no clear D gene. CDR3 length: 13 amino acids. Germline CDR1 and CDR2: LGHNT and FRNRAP. V lost 3 bases and J lost 2, with 7 bases in between. The CDR3 is CASGFGVNTEAFF. CDR3 in DNA: TGTGCTAGTGGTTTCGGGGTCAACACTGAAGCTTTCTTT.

This clonotype was observed many times. One junction end does not reproduce the germline sequence, and a read error may be involved. The rearrangement uses TRBV6-1 and TRBJ2-4; 10 positions match TRBD1. The CDR3 has 13 amino acids. From germline, CDR1 is MNHNS and CDR2 SASEGT. Here the CDR3 reads CASSERRQGAAHF. The CDR3 coding sequence is TGTGCCAGCAGTGAACGACGACAGGGGGCAGCCCACTTC.

The genes are TRBV7-9 and TRBJ2-3; 7 nucleotides match TRBD1. Trimming took 5 bases from V and 9 from J; bases not matched to a gene: 5. The CDR3 has 12 amino acids. Germline CDR1 reads SEHNR; CDR2 reads FQNEAQ (reference sequence). The CDR3, as DNA: TGTGCCAGCAGCCCCAGACAGGGAACGCAGTATTTT. Translated, it gives CASSPRQGTQYF.

This clonotype appeared many times. The J gene is TRBJ2-7, the V gene TRBV27; TRBD1 agrees at 8 bases. Germline V gene lookup returns CDR1 MNHEY and CDR2 SMNVEV (reference sequence). The CDR3 spans 15 residues. V gave up 2 bases and J gave up 5 bases; unmatched junction bases: 8. The CDR3: CASSLSRTGRNEQYF. The DNA for the CDR3 is TGTGCCAGCAGTTTAAGCCGGACAGGGAGGAACGAGCAGTACTTC.

This clonotype occurred a few times. The V call is TRBV28, the J call TRBJ2-7; D is perhaps TRBD2 (7 bases). The CDR3 totals 15 residues. V gave up 6 bases and J gave up 5 bases, with 20 bases separating them. CDR1 is MDHEN and CDR2 is SYDVKM in the germline V gene. The CDR3 here is CASRTYRGAQDEQYF. DNA of the CDR3: TGTGCCAGCAGGACATACCGGGGGGCGCAGGACGAGCAGTACTTC.

This clonotype was found a few times. This chain connects TRBV30 to TRBJ1-1, with D hard to call. V was shortened by 4 bases and J by 2 bases, with 11 bases between the two germline ends. The CDR3 loop spans 13 amino acids. Germline-derived CDR1 and CDR2 are GTSNPN and SVGIG (reference sequence). CDR3 residues: CAWNIGPNTEAFF. As DNA, the CDR3 is TGTGCCTGGAACATAGGCCCTAACACTGAAGCTTTCTTT.

This clonotype was counted many times. This chain links TRBV29-1 with TRBJ1-4, with D perhaps matching TRBD1 (6 bases). Germline assignment: CDR1 SQVTM and CDR2 ANQGSEA. The CDR3 contains 12 residues. V was shortened by 7 bases and J by 5 bases, with 11 bases between the two germline ends. In DNA, the CDR3 is TGCAGCGCGGGGGCGGACAATGAAAAACTGTTTTTT. Amino acids: CSAGADNEKLFF.

This clonotype was seen more than once but under ten times. The V gene is TRBV10-3, the J gene TRBJ1-1; D may be TRBD1 (6 bases). CDR1 is ENHRY and CDR2 is SYGVKD in the germline V gene. V lost 0 bases and J 2 bases, leaving 7 bases between the germline ends. This CDR3 has 14 residues. The CDR3 coding sequence is TGTGCCATCAGTGAGTCGACAGGAAACACTGAAGCTTTCTTT. Translation: CAISESTGNTEAFF.

The chain has TRBV28 and TRBJ2-1; 8 nucleotides match TRBD2. The CDR3 covers 17 residues. The V segment lost 2 bases and the J segment 0 bases; nucleotides outside the gene matches: 6. CDR1 MDHEN and CDR2 SYDVKM come from the germline V gene. The CDR3 sequence is CASSLISGGVSYNEQFF. The DNA for the CDR3 is TGTGCCAGCAGTTTAATCAGCGGGGGTGTCTCCTACAATGAGCAGTTCTTC.

This chain uses TRBV29-1 with TRBJ1-1, with TRBD1 as a possible D gene (5 bases). The CDR3 extends over 15 amino acids. CDR1 and CDR2 (germline): SQVTM, ANQGSEA. Trimming stripped 2 bases from V and 4 bases from J, with 17 bases between. CDR3 sequence (DNA): TGCAGCGTTGAACTTCGAGGACAAGTTACCACTGAAGCTTTCTTT. Protein: CSVELRGQVTTEAFF.

This chain joins TRBV4-1 and TRBJ2-5; 8 bases line up with TRBD2. CDR3 length: 16 amino acids. V shed 1 base, J shed 0 bases, and the junction held 4 bases outside the gene matches. CDR1 MGHRA and CDR2 YSYEKL come from the germline V gene. The CDR3 nucleotides are TGCGCCAGCAGCCAAGTAGCTAGCGGGTACCAAGAGACCCAGTACTTC. It codes for CASSQVASGYQETQYF.

This chain uses TRBV18 with TRBJ2-4; TRBD2 matches 8 bases. V was pared by 0 bases and J by 8 bases, with 3 bases of the junction left unmatched. Germline CDR1 and CDR2: KGHSH and LQKENI. CDR3 length equals 14 residues. The CDR3 protein is CASSPPGLDDIQYF. The DNA of the CDR3 is TGTGCCAGCTCACCACCGGGACTAGATGACATTCAGTACTTC. The full variable domain, rest sourced from reference TRBV18 and TRBJ2-4, is NAGVMQNPRHLVRRRGQEARLRCSPMKGHSHVYWYRQLPEEGLKFMVYLQKENIIDESGMPKERFSAEFPKEGPSILRIQQVVRGDSAAYFCASSPPGLDDIQYFGAGTRLSVL.

This clonotype was picked up many times. This chain uses TRBV6-2 or TRBV6-3 with TRBJ2-7; TRBD1 aligns across 7 bases. Trimming took 8 bases from V and 2 from J; bases not matched to a gene: 24. The CDR3 runs to 19 residues. From germline, CDR1 is MNHEY and CDR2 SVGEGT. The CDR3 sequence is CASLGDWTGEPLKTYEQYF. The DNA of the CDR3 is TGTGCCAGCCTGGGTGACTGGACAGGCGAACCCCTAAAGACCTACGAGCAGTACTTC.

This clonotype was picked up many times. This chain uses TRBV7-2 with TRBJ2-7, with D uncertain. Germline CDR1 is SGHTA and CDR2 is FQGNSA. V gave up 5 bases and J gave up 0 bases, with 11 bases separating them. The CDR3 runs to 14 residues. CDR3 amino acids: CASSPPPLSYEQYF. In DNA form, the CDR3 reads TGTGCCAGCAGCCCTCCCCCCCTCTCCTACGAGCAGTACTTC.

This clonotype was detected many times. J is TRBJ2-7 and V is TRBV7-2; 8 bases line up with TRBD2. The CDR3 runs to 14 residues. V lost 5 bases to trimming and J lost 5 bases; unmatched junction nucleotides: 8. Germline V lookup: CDR1 SGHTA, CDR2 FQGNSA. CDR3 protein: CASSQTGGPHEQYF. CDR3 coding DNA: TGTGCCAGCAGCCAGACGGGAGGGCCCCACGAGCAGTACTTC.

This clonotype was counted ten times or more. V is TRBV7-6 and J is TRBJ1-1, with D unclear. Germline values: CDR1 SGHVS, CDR2 FNYEAQ. This CDR3 contains 13 residues. The ends were cut back, 5 bases at V and 5 bases at J, with 12 bases in the middle. This CDR3 is CASSLNGETEAFF. CDR3 coding DNA: TGTGCCAGCAGCCTAAACGGGGAGACTGAAGCTTTCTTT.

On this clonotype itself: It may be a read error: a sequence one base away is much more abundant. The V and J genes are TRBV20-1 and TRBJ2-1; TRBD2 aligns across 8 bases. Germline CDR1 DFQATT, CDR2 SNEGSKA (reference sequence). V trimming: 6 bases; J trimming: 10 bases; junction bases outside the gene matches: 20. The CDR3 has 16 amino acids. CDR3 sequence reads: CSAPNLTGGPNKEQFF. The CDR3 DNA sequence: TGCAGTGCCCCCAACTTAACGGGAGGGCCTAATAAGGAGCAGTTCTTC.